What follows describes a single TCR beta chain. The data originate from a study of blood T cell repertoires in COVID-19. The CDR3 is made up of 12 amino acids. Per germline, CDR1 LGHNA and CDR2 YNFKEQ. Trimming left V 1 base short and J 4 bases short, with 5 bases between. Authors' analysis steps: The assay estimated nucleated cells by amplifying reference gene primers. Some clones are missing from TCRdb's copy, which holds only in-frame ones; the method was immunoSEQ multiplex PCR. D and trimming were read from the DNA, whereas the V and J calls and clone size are those reported in that table. This table holds around 94,000 clones, roughly 87% found once.

This chain connects TRBV4-2 to TRBJ2-7; D is undetermined. This TCR was recovered from a woman aged 45-65 years with COVID-19, enrolled during active disease. Material for sequencing was peripheral blood. This CDR3 reads CASSQVSYEQYF. In DNA form, the CDR3 reads TGTGCCAGCAGCCAAGTGAGTTACGAGCAGTACTTC.